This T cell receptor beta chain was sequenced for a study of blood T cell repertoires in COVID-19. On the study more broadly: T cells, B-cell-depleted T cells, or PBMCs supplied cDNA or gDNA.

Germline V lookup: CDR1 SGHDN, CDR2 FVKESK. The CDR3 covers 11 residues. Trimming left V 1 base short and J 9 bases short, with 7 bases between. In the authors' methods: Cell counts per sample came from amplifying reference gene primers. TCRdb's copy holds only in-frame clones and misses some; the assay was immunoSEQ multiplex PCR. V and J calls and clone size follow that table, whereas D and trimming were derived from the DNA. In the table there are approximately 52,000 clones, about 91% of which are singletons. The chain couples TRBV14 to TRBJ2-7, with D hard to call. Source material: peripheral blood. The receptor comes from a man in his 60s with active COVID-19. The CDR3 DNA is TGTGCCAGCAGCCAAGGTGTGGCGCAGTACTTC. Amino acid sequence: CASSQGVAQYF. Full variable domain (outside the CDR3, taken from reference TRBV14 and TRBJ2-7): EAGVTQFPSHSVIEKGQTVTLRCDPISGHDNLYWYRRVMGKEIKFLLHFVKESKQDESGMPNNRFLAERTGGTYSTLKVQPAELEDSGVYFCASSQGVAQYFGPGTRLTVT.